Listed here is a single TCR beta chain. V dropped 4 bases and J dropped 9 bases, with 17 bases sitting between them. CDR3 length: 13 amino acids. Per germline, CDR1 SGHRS and CDR2 YFSETQ. The data stem from a study of OX40 agonist ivuxolimab in advanced cancers. The protocol was immunoSEQ multiplex PCR, while the TCRdb copy is restricted to in-frame clones and leaves out a portion. The sample shows 30,000 to 45,000 clones, approximately 72% of them seen only once. The rearrangement uses TRBV5-1 and TRBJ2-7; D gene ambiguous. This TCR was sampled from an adult with an advanced solid tumor such as melanoma, head and neck, liver or kidney cancer. The sample here was CD4+ or CD8+ T cells sorted from blood, taken in a trial of the OX40 agonist ivuxolimab. CDR3 DNA: TGCGCCAGCAGCCTCGAATTGGAGACGTGGCAGTACTTC. It is translated as CASSLELETWQYF.